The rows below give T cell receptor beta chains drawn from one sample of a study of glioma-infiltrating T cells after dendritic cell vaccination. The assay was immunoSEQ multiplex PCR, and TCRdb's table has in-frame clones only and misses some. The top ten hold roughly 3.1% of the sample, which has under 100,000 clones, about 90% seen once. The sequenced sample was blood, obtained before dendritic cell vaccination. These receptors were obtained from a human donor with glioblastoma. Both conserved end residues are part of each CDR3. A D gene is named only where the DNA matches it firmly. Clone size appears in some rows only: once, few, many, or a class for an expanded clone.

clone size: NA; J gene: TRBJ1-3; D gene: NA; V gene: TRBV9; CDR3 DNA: TGTGCCAGCAGCGGCACCGGGATAGCGGCGAACACCATATATTTT; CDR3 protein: CASSGTGIAANTIYF
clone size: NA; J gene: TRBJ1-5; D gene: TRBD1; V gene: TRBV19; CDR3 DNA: TGTGCCAGTAGTATTGACAGGGGGGGCCAGCCCCAGCATTTT; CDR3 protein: CASSIDRGGQPQHF
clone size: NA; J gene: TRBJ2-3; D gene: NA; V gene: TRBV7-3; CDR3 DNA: TGTGCCAGCAGCCCCCTGGGGCCTTCCGATGGGACGCAGTATTTT; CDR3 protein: CASSPLGPSDGTQYF
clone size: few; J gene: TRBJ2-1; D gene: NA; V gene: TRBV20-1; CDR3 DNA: TGCAGTGCTAGCGGGAGCTATGAGCAGTTCTTC; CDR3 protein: CSASGSYEQFF
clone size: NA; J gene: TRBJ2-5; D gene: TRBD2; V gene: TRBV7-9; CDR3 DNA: TGTGCCAGCAGCCGCGGGACTAGCGGGAGTTGGGAAGAGACCCAGTACTTC; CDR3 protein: CASSRGTSGSWEETQYF
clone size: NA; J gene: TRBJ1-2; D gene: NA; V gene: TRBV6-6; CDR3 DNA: TGTGCCAGCACCTTACTCCAGGGAACCCATGGCTACACCTTC; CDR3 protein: CASTLLQGTHGYTF
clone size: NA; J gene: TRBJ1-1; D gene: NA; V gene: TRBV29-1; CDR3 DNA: TGCAGCGTCCAGGCGATGAACACTGAAGCTTTCTTT; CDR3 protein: CSVQAMNTEAFF
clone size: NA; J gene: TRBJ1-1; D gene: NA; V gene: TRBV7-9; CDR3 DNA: TGTGCCAGCAGCCCGACGACAGGGAACACTGAAGCTTTCTTT; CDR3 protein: CASSPTTGNTEAFF
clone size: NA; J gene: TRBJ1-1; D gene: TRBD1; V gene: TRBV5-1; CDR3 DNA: TGCGCCAGCAGCGGGACAGGGGCATGGTCGGGCACTGAAGCTTTCTTT; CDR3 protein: CASSGTGAWSGTEAFF
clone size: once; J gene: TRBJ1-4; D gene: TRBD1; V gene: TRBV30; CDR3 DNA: TGTGCCTGGAGTGCCTTTCCCGGGACAGGGGTGTCTAATGAAAAACTGTTTTTT; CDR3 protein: CAWSAFPGTGVSNEKLFF
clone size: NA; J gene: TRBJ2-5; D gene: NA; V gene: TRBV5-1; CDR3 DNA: TGCGCCAGCAGCTTGGGAGGTTATGGGGAGACCCAGTACTTC; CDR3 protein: CASSLGGYGETQYF
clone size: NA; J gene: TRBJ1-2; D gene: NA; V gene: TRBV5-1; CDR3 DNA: TGCGCCAGCAGCTTGGACAGTCAGTCTCAGGCGTATGGCTACACCTTC; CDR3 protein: CASSLDSQSQAYGYTF
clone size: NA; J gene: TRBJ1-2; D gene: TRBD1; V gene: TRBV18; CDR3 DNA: TGTGCCAGCTCTACCGGGACAGGGCCTAGCTATGGCTACACCTTC; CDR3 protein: CASSTGTGPSYGYTF
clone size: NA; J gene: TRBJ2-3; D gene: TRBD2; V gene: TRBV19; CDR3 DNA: TGTGCCAGCGGGACTAGCGGGGCTGATACGCAGTATTTT; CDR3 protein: CASGTSGADTQYF
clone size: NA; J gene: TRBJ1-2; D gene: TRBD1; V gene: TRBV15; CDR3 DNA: TGTGCCACCAGCACCGACAGGGGAGGCTATGGCTACACCTTC; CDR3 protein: CATSTDRGGYGYTF
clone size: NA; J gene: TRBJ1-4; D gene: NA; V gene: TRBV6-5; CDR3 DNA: TGTGCCAGCAGCCCAGGGTTAAATGAAAAACTGTTTTTT; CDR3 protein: CASSPGLNEKLFF
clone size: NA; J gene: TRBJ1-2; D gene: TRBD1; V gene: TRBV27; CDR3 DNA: TGTGCCAGCAGTAAAAGAGGGCAGGGGGGTTCTGTCGGCTACACCTTC; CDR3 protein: CASSKRGQGGSVGYTF
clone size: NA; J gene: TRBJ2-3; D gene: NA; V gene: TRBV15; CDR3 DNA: TGTGCCACCAGCGTCCCCCCCCTGGATACGCAGTATTTT; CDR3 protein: CATSVPPLDTQYF
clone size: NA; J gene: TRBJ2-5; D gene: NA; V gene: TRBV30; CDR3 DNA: TGTGCCTGGAGTGGTTCGAACTTCGAAGAGACCCAGTACTTC; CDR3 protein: CAWSGSNFEETQYF
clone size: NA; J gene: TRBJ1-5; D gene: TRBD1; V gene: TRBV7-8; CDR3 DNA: TGTGCCAGCAGCCCCCTCGGGACAGGGGATCAGCCCCAGCATTTT; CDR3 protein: CASSPLGTGDQPQHF
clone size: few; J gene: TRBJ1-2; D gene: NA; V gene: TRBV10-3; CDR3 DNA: TGTGCCATCAGTCGGGATTATCGGGGCTACACCTTC; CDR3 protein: CAISRDYRGYTF
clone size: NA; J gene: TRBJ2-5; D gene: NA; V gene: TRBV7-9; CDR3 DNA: TGTGCCAGCAGCTTAGAGGACAAGCCTCAAGAGACCCAGTACTTC; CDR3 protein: CASSLEDKPQETQYF
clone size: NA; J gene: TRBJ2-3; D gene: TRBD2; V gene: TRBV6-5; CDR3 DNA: TGTGCCAGCAGTTACACGGGGGGACCCACAGATACGCAGTATTTT; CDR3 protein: CASSYTGGPTDTQYF
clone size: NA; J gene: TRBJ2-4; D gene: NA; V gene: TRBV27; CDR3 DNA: TGTGCCAGCAGTTCTCCGTTAGCCAAAAACATTCAGTACTTC; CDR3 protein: CASSSPLAKNIQYF
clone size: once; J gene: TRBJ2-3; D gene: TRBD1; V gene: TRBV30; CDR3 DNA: TGTGCCTGGGGGACAGGGGATTTCGCAGATACGCAGTATTTT; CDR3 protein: CAWGTGDFADTQYF
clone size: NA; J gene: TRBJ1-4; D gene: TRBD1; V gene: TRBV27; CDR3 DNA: TGTGCCAGCAGCTCAATGCCTCCCGGGGACAGGGCGGAAAAACTGTTTTTT; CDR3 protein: CASSSMPPGDRAEKLFF
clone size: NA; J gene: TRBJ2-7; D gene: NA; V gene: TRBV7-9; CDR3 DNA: TGTGCCAGCAGCTCTGGGCCTTTTGAGCAGTACTTC; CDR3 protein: CASSSGPFEQYF
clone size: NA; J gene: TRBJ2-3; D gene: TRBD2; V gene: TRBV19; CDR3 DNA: TGTGCCAGTAGTACCCTAGCGGGAGGGACAGATACGCAGTATTTT; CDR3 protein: CASSTLAGGTDTQYF
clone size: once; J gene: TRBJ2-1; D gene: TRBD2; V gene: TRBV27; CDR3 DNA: TGTGCCAGCAGTCCCTCTGCTAGCGGGGCTAACAATGAGCAGTTCTTC; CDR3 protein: CASSPSASGANNEQFF
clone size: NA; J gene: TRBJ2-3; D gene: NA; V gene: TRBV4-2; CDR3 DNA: TGTGCCAGCAGCCAAGAGGGCAGGCAGGGAACAGATACGCAGTATTTT; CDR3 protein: CASSQEGRQGTDTQYF
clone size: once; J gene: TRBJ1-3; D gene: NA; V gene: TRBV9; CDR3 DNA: TGTGCCAGCAGCTCCGGACAGTCCGGAAACACCATATATTTT; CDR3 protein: CASSSGQSGNTIYF
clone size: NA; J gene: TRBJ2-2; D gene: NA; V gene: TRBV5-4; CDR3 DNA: TGTGCCAGCAGCTTAGACTCGAACACCGGGGAGCTGTTTTTT; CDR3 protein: CASSLDSNTGELFF
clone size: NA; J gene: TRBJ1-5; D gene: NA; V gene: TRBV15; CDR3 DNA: TGTGCCACCAGCAGAGATCCAGGCAGGGCGGGGCAGCCCCAGCATTTT; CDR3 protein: CATSRDPGRAGQPQHF
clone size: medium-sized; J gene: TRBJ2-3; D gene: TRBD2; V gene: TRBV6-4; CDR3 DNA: TGTGCCAGCAGTGACGGAGCGGGAGGTTCAGATACGCAGTATTTT; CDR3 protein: CASSDGAGGSDTQYF
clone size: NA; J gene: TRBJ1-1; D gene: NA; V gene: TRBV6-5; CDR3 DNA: TGTGCCAGCAGTTTATCTCTGAACACTGAAGCTTTCTTT; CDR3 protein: CASSLSLNTEAFF
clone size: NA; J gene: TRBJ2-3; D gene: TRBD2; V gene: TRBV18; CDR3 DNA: TGTGCCAGCTCACCACCATACAGCGGGACTAGCACAGATACGCAGTATTTT; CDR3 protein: CASSPPYSGTSTDTQYF
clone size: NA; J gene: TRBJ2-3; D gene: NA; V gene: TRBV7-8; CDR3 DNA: TGTGCCAGCAGCTTCGATGACAGTTTCACAGATACGCAGTATTTT; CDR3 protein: CASSFDDSFTDTQYF
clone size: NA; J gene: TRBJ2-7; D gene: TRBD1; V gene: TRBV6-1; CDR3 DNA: TGTGCCAGCAGCCCCAGGACAGGGGGCTCTTACGAGCAGTACTTC; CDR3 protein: CASSPRTGGSYEQYF
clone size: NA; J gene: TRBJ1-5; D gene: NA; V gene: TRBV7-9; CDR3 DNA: TGTGCCACCCTGAATCCGTCGGGACACCCGGGATATAGCAATCAGCCCCAGCATTTT; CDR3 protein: CATLNPSGHPGYSNQPQHF
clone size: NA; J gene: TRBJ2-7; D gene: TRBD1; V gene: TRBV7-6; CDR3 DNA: TGTGCCAGCAGCCAGGACAGGGGACGATCCTACGAGCAGTACTTC; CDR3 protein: CASSQDRGRSYEQYF
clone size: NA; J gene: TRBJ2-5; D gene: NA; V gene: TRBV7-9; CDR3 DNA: TGTGCCAGCAGCCGACAAGGGACACACCAAGAGACCCAGTACTTC; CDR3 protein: CASSRQGTHQETQYF
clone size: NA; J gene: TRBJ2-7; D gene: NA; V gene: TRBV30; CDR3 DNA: TGTGCCTGGAGTGCCCAGTCCTACGAGCAGTACTTC; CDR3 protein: CAWSAQSYEQYF
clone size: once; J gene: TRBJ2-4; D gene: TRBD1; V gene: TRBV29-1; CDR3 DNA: TGCAGCGTTTCAGGGGGCTCCAAAAACATTCAGTACTTC; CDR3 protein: CSVSGGSKNIQYF
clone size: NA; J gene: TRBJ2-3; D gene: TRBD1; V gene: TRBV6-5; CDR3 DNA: TGTGCCAGCAGTTTAGACAGGGTTGGAGATACGCAGTATTTT; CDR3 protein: CASSLDRVGDTQYF
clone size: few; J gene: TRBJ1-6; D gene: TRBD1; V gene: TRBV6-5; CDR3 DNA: TGTGCCAGCAGTTACTCCGGGACAGATTATTCACCCCTCCACTTT; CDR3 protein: CASSYSGTDYSPLHF
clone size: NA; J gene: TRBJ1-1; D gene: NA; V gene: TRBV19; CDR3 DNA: TGTGCCAGTAGTATCATCTCGGGGGTGCAATTCACTGAAGCTTTCTTT; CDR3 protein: CASSIISGVQFTEAFF
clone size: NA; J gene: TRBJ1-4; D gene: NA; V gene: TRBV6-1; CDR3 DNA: TGTGCCAGCAGTGAAGTTACAACTAATGAAAAACTGTTTTTT; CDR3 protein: CASSEVTTNEKLFF
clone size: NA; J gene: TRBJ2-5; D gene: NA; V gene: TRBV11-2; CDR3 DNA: TGTGCCAGCAGCTACATGGAAGAGACCCAGTACTTC; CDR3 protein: CASSYMEETQYF
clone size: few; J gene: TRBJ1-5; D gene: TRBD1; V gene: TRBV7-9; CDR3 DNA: TGTGCCAGCAGCCGCGGACAGGGTAATCAGCCCCAGCATTTT; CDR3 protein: CASSRGQGNQPQHF
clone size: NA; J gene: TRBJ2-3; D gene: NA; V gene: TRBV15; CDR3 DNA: TGTGCCACCAGCAGCAGTGTAAGCACAGATACGCAGTATTTT; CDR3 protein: CATSSSVSTDTQYF
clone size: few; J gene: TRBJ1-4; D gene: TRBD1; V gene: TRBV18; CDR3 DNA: TGTGCCAGCTCACCACGAGAGACAGGGGATAATGAAAAACTGTTTTTT; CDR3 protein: CASSPRETGDNEKLFF
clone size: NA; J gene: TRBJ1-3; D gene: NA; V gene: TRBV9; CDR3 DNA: TGTGCCAGCAGCGTAGCGGGTGGAGGGGCATACGGAAACACCATATATTTT; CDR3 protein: CASSVAGGGAYGNTIYF
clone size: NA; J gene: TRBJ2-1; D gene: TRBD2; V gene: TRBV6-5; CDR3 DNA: TGTGCCAGCAGCCGAACTAGCGGGCGATACAATGAGCAGTTCTTC; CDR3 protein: CASSRTSGRYNEQFF